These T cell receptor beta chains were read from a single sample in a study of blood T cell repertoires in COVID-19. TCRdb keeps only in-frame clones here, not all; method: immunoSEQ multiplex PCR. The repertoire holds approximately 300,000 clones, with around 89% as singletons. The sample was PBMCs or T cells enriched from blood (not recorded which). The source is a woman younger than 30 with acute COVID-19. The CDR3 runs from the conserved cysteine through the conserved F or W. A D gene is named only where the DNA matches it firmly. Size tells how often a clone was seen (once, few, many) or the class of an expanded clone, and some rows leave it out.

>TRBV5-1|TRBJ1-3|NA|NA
CASSLFQGGSGNTIYF
TGCGCCAGCAGCTTGTTTCAGGGTGGCTCTGGAAACACCATATATTTT
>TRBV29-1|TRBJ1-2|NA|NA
CSVVIQLGGYTF
TGCAGCGTTGTGATCCAACTAGGTGGCTACACCTTC
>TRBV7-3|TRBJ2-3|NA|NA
CASSFSLTDTQYF
TGTGCCAGCAGCTTTTCCCTCACAGATACGCAGTATTTT
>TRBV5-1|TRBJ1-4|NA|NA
CASSAISLPTNEKLFF
TGCGCCAGCAGCGCAATCTCACTTCCAACTAATGAAAAACTGTTTTTT
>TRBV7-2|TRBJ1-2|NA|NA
CASSPDRTLYGYTF
TGTGCCAGCAGCCCAGACAGAACCCTCTATGGCTACACCTTC
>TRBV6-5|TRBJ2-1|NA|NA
CASSSTLYSYNEQFF
TGTGCCAGCAGTTCGACACTTTACTCCTACAATGAGCAGTTCTTC
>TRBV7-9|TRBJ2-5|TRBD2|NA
CASSRGTSGPIETQYF
TGTGCCAGCAGCCGTGGGACTAGCGGACCCATAGAGACCCAGTACTTC
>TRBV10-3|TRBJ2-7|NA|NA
CAISELEGSYEQYF
TGTGCCATCAGTGAGTTGGAGGGGTCCTACGAGCAGTACTTC
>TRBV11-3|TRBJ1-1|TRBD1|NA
CASSLEDRGAEAFF
TGTGCCAGCAGCTTAGAGGACAGGGGCGCTGAAGCTTTCTTT
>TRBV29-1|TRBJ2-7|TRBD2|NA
CSVGGLAGGEYEQYF
TGCAGCGTTGGAGGCCTAGCGGGAGGAGAATACGAGCAGTACTTC
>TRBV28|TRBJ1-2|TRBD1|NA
CASSGGTGVGGYTF
TGTGCCAGCAGTGGGGGGACAGGGGTAGGCGGCTACACCTTC
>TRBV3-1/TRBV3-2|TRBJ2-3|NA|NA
CASSQDAADTQYF
TGTGCCAGCAGCCAAGATGCGGCAGATACGCAGTATTTT
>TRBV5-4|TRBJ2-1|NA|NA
CASSLFPRTASYNEQFF
TGTGCCAGCAGCTTGTTTCCCCGGACAGCCTCCTACAATGAGCAGTTCTTC
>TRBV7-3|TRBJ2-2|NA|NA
CASSLGTYNTGELFF
TGTGCCAGCAGCCTCGGGACTTACAACACCGGGGAGCTGTTTTTT
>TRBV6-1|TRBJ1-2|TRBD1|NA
CASSEVSGGGYTF
TGTGCCAGCAGTGAAGTCTCAGGGGGGGGCTACACCTTC
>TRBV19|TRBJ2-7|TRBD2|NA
CASSSSRGGSADTYEQYF
TGTGCCAGTAGTAGTAGTCGGGGGGGCTCGGCCGACACCTACGAGCAGTACTTC
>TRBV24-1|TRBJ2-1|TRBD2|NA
CATSDWGREAWQFF
TGTGCCACCAGTGATTGGGGGCGGGAGGCCTGGCAGTTCTTC
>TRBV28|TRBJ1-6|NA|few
CASSSAGGYYNSPLHF
TGTGCCAGCAGTTCCGCGGGTGGGTACTATAATTCACCCCTCCACTTT
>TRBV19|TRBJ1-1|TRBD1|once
CASSIDLDRGLLSNTEAFF
TGTGCCAGTAGTATAGATCTGGACAGGGGGCTCCTCTCGAACACTGAAGCTTTCTTT
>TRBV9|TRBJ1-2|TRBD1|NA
CASSGQGYYGYTF
TGTGCCAGCAGCGGACAGGGGTACTATGGCTACACCTTC
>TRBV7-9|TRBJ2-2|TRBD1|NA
CASRRQGTATGELFF
TGTGCCAGCAGGCGACAGGGGACGGCCACCGGGGAGCTGTTTTTT
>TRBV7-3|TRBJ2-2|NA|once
CASSQKPGASTNTGELFF
TGTGCCAGCAGCCAGAAGCCAGGGGCCTCAACGAACACCGGGGAGCTGTTTTTT
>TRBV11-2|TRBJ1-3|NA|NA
CASSLAGGSGNTIYF
TGTGCCAGCAGCTTAGCCGGAGGCTCTGGAAACACCATATATTTT
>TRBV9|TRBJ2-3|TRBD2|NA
CASSVEREYTDTQYF
TGTGCCAGCAGCGTAGAGCGGGAGTACACAGATACGCAGTATTTT
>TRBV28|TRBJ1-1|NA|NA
CASSFEGRAFF
TGTGCCAGCAGTTTTGAGGGTAGGGCTTTCTTT